This is a list of T cell receptor beta chains from one sample in a study of radiation and T cells in renal cell carcinoma. Repertoires were generated with immunoSEQ multiplex PCR, while TCRdb's copy carries only in-frame clones and drops some. In the table there are about 86,000 clones, about 85% of which are singletons. The source material was blood, sampled from a patient whose treatment included radiotherapy and nephrectomy. The source of these receptors is a man between 50 and 59 years old with renal cell carcinoma. CDR3s include the opening cysteine and the closing phenylalanine or tryptophan. The order of the fields is clone size, V gene, D gene, J gene, CDR3 DNA, CDR3 protein. The D gene is left open where the match is weak. A row's size may be missing; if present it is once, few, many or a size class.

>NA|TRBV7-6|NA|TRBJ1-1
TGTGCCAGCAGCTTAACCCCGAAGAACACTGAAGCTTTCTTT
CASSLTPKNTEAFF
>NA|TRBV4-1|TRBD1|TRBJ2-7
TGCGCCAGCAGCCATCCCCCGGGACAGGGAAGCGAGCAGTACTTC
CASSHPPGQGSEQYF
>NA|TRBV18|NA|TRBJ2-3
TGTGCCAGCTCACCACCTGCACTGAACACAGATACGCAGTATTTT
CASSPPALNTDTQYF
>NA|TRBV5-1|NA|TRBJ2-5
TGCGCCAGCAGCTTGGCCGGTAGCGGCAATCAAGAGACCCAGTACTTC
CASSLAGSGNQETQYF
>NA|TRBV9|TRBD1|TRBJ2-4
TGTGCCAGCAGCGAGTGGGGACAGGGTATAAACATTCAGTACTTC
CASSEWGQGINIQYF
>NA|TRBV7-9|TRBD2|TRBJ2-5
TGTGCCAGCACGGTTAGCGGGGCAGAGACCCAGTACTTC
CASTVSGAETQYF
>NA|TRBV5-1|NA|TRBJ1-3
TGCGCCAGCAGCTTAGGTTCGCCCGGAAACACCATATATTTT
CASSLGSPGNTIYF
>NA|TRBV6-6|TRBD1|TRBJ1-5
TGTGCCAGCAGCTCGGACAGGGGGAATCAGCCCCAGCATTTT
CASSSDRGNQPQHF
>NA|TRBV5-4|TRBD1|TRBJ2-2
TGTGCCAGCAGCTTGGGGGACAGGGGGATGACCGGGGAGCTGTTTTTT
CASSLGDRGMTGELFF
>few|TRBV2|TRBD1|TRBJ1-2
TGTGCCAGCAGTGAAGAGGTCAGGGGGCGAGGCTACACCTTC
CASSEEVRGRGYTF
>NA|TRBV2|TRBD2|TRBJ2-5
TGTGCCAGCAGTCAACGAACTAGCGGGCCACAAGAGACCCAGTACTTC
CASSQRTSGPQETQYF
>NA|TRBV6-7|NA|TRBJ2-5
TGTGCCAGCAGTTATTCTAGCGCCACCGGTGAGACCCAGTACTTC
CASSYSSATGETQYF
>NA|TRBV7-8|NA|TRBJ1-2
TGTGCCAGCAGCTTAGATCCGGCTGGGAAGGACTATGGCTACACCTTC
CASSLDPAGKDYGYTF
>NA|TRBV9|NA|TRBJ1-6
TGTGCCAGCAGCGTAAGTGTTGGGGGTCACAATAATTCACCCCTCCACTTT
CASSVSVGGHNNSPLHF
>once|TRBV5-3|NA|TRBJ1-4
TGTGCCAGAAGCTTGGTAGGTTCATTCGGGGCAACTAATGAAAAACTGTTTTTT
CARSLVGSFGATNEKLFF
>NA|TRBV2|NA|TRBJ2-5
TGTGCCAGCAGTGGTCTAGCCCTAGAGACCCAGTACTTC
CASSGLALETQYF
>NA|TRBV6-1|NA|TRBJ2-7
TGTGCCAGCAGTGAAGGGGGGGAACTCTCCTACGAGCAGTACTTC
CASSEGGELSYEQYF
>NA|TRBV7-2|TRBD1|TRBJ1-6
TGTGCCAGCAGCCCAGGGACAGGGGCTGATTCACCCCTCCACTTT
CASSPGTGADSPLHF
>NA|TRBV7-3|TRBD1|TRBJ1-4
TGTGCCAGCAGCCCTACGGGACAGGGAGGCGAAAAACTGTTTTTT
CASSPTGQGGEKLFF
>NA|TRBV5-1|TRBD1|TRBJ1-4
TGCGCCAGCACCCAAGGGACAGGGGGCGCCTCCTTCAATGAAAAACTGTTTTTT
CASTQGTGGASFNEKLFF
>once|TRBV18|TRBD1|TRBJ2-3
TGTGCCAGCTCACCGGACAGGGCATCAGATACGCAGTATTTT
CASSPDRASDTQYF
>NA|TRBV30|NA|TRBJ2-3
TGTGCCTGGGAGCTCGGGAAGGCGGGAGATACGCAGTATTTT
CAWELGKAGDTQYF
>NA|TRBV6-1|TRBD1|TRBJ1-1
TGTGCCAGCAGTGCGACAGGGGGCGAGACTGAAGCTTTCTTT
CASSATGGETEAFF
>once|TRBV9|NA|TRBJ2-3
TGTGCCAGCAGCGTAAGTGGGGGCAGCACAGATACGCAGTATTTT
CASSVSGGSTDTQYF
>NA|TRBV19|NA|TRBJ2-3
TGTGCCAGTAGGGGGTTGGCGGGAGATACGCAGTATTTT
CASRGLAGDTQYF
>NA|TRBV13|TRBD1|TRBJ2-3
TGTGCCAGCAGCTCCCGGACAGGGCTACGTGTCACAGATACGCAGTATTTT
CASSSRTGLRVTDTQYF
>NA|TRBV18|TRBD2|TRBJ2-1
TGTGCCAGCTCACGAGAGCCGGGACTAGCGGGAAGGGCTTCCTTATTCAATGAGCAGTTCTTC
CASSREPGLAGRASLFNEQFF
>NA|TRBV4-1|TRBD1|TRBJ1-1
TGCGCCAGCAGCCTACTACCAACGGGACAGCACCGTGAAGCTTTCTTT
CASSLLPTGQHREAFF
>NA|TRBV30|NA|TRBJ2-7
TGTGCCTGGACCCGGGACCTTACCTACGAGCAGTACTTC
CAWTRDLTYEQYF
>NA|TRBV4-2|NA|TRBJ1-2
TGTGCCAGCAGCCAAGAGGCAGCTATTAACTATGGCTACACCTTC
CASSQEAAINYGYTF
>NA|TRBV5-4|NA|TRBJ1-1
TGTGCCAGCAGCTCCCTAATGGCAACGGGGTCGGCCACTGAAGCTTTCTTT
CASSSLMATGSATEAFF
>NA|TRBV29-1|NA|TRBJ1-1
TGCAGCGTTGATAGGACAGAGCACACTGAAGCTTTCTTT
CSVDRTEHTEAFF
>NA|TRBV29-1|TRBD2|TRBJ2-7
TGCAGCGTTGAAGACATGACTAGCGGCTACGAGCAGTACTTC
CSVEDMTSGYEQYF
>NA|TRBV19|TRBD1|TRBJ1-5
TGTGCCAGTAGTATAATGAGACAGGGGCTATTGAGCAATCAGCCCCAGCATTTT
CASSIMRQGLLSNQPQHF
>NA|TRBV27|NA|TRBJ1-1
TGTGCCAGCAGTTTCTTCACGGGTGGCACTGAAGCTTTCTTT
CASSFFTGGTEAFF
>NA|TRBV6-4|NA|TRBJ1-6
TGTGCCACCTCACCCGCGGGGGACGGCAATTCACCCCTCCACTTT
CATSPAGDGNSPLHF
>few|TRBV4-1|NA|TRBJ1-2
TGCGCCAGCAGCCAAGCAGGCTATGGCTACACCTTC
CASSQAGYGYTF
>NA|TRBV7-9|NA|TRBJ2-4
TGTGCCAGCAGGCTGATTTGGACGTACGTAGCCAAAAACATTCAGTACTTC
CASRLIWTYVAKNIQYF
>NA|TRBV27|TRBD1|TRBJ1-2
TGTGCCAGCAGTTTTCAGGGGGGTAAAGGTGTCTATGGCTACACCTTC
CASSFQGGKGVYGYTF
>NA|TRBV19|TRBD1|TRBJ2-7
TGTGCCTCATCCGGGACAGGGGTGAGGGAGCAGTACTTC
CASSGTGVREQYF
>NA|TRBV5-1|TRBD1|TRBJ2-7
TGCGCCAGCAGCCTGACAGGGGATTACGAGCAGTACTTC
CASSLTGDYEQYF
>NA|TRBV23-1|NA|TRBJ2-2
TGCGCCAGCAGTCTTCTTCCGACAGGCTATATTAGGCCCGGGGAGCTGTTTTTT
CASSLLPTGYIRPGELFF
>NA|TRBV7-9|NA|TRBJ2-2
TGTGCCAGCAGCCCAGAGGGCTACCTCACCGGGGAGCTGTTTTTT
CASSPEGYLTGELFF
>NA|TRBV7-9|TRBD2|TRBJ2-7
TGTGCCAGCAGTTGGACTAGCGGGAGAAATAGACCCGAGCAGTACTTC
CASSWTSGRNRPEQYF
>NA|TRBV7-9|TRBD2|TRBJ2-2
TGTGCCAGCAGCTTGCTGCTAGCGGGAGGGGCGAACACCGGGGAGCTGTTTTTT
CASSLLLAGGANTGELFF
>NA|TRBV14|NA|TRBJ1-5
TGTGCCAGAGTTAGGGTGGGGGGACAAAATAGCAATCAGCCCCAGCATTTT
CARVRVGGQNSNQPQHF
>NA|TRBV4-3|TRBD2|TRBJ2-5
TGCGCCAGCAGCCAAGATCGGGGACTAGCGGGGGCAGAGACCCAGTACTTC
CASSQDRGLAGAETQYF
>NA|TRBV5-1|NA|TRBJ1-3
TGCGCCAGCAGCTTGACAGGGACTGGAAACACCATATATTTT
CASSLTGTGNTIYF
>NA|TRBV28|TRBD1|TRBJ2-7
TGTGCCAGCATAGGACAGGGAAGGGCCTACGAGCAGTACTTC
CASIGQGRAYEQYF
>NA|TRBV9|NA|TRBJ1-2
TGTGCCAGCAGCGAATTCCCGGGTGGCTACACCTTC
CASSEFPGGYTF
>NA|TRBV5-6|TRBD1|TRBJ2-7
TGTGCCAGCAGCTTAGCACCAGGGGGCATCTACGAGCAGTACTTC
CASSLAPGGIYEQYF